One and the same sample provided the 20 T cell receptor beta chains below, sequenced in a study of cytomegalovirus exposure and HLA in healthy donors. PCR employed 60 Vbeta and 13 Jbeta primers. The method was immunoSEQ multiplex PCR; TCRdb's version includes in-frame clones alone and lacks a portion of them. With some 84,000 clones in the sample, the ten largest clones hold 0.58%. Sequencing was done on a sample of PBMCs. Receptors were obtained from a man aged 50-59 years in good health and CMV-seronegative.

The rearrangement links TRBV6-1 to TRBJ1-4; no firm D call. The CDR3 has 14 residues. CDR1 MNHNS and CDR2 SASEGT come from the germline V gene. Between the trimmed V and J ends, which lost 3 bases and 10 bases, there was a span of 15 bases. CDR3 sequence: CASSEAGGVGKLFF. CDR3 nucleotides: TGTGCCAGCAGTGAGGCGGGAGGAGTTGGAAAACTGTTTTTT.

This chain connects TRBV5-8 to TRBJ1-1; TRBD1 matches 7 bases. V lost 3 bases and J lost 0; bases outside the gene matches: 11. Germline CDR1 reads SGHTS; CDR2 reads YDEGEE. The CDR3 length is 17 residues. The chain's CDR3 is CASSSGYGTAMNTEAFF. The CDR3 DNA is TGTGCCAGCAGCTCCGGGTATGGGACAGCAATGAACACTGAAGCTTTCTTT. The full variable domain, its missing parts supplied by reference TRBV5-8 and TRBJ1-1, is EAGVTQSPTHLIKTRGQQATLRCSPISGHTSVYWYQQALGLGLQFLLWYDEGEERNRGNFPPRFSGRQFPNYSSELNVNALELEDSALYLCASSSGYGTAMNTEAFFGQGTRLTVV.

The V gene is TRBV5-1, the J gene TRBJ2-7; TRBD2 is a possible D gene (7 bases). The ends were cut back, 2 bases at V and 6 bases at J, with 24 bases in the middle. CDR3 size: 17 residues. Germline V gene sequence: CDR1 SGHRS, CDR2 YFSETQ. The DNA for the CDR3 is TGCGCCAGCAGCTTTAGGGGGGGCCAAGGCTGGGGCTCCGAGCAGTACTTC. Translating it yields CASSFRGGQGWGSEQYF. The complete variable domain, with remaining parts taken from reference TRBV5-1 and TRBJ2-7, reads KAGVTQTPRYLIKTRGQQVTLSCSPISGHRSVSWYQQTPGQGLQFLFEYFSETQRNKGNFPGRFSGRQFSNSRSEMNVSTLELGDSALYLCASSFRGGQGWGSEQYFGPGTRLTVT.

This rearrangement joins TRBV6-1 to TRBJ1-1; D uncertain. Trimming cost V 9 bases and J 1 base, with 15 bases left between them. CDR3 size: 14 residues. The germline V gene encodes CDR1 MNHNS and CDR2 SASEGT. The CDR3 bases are TGTGCCAGTTTACTACTCCGGGGGAACACTGAAGCTTTCTTT. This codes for CASLLLRGNTEAFF.

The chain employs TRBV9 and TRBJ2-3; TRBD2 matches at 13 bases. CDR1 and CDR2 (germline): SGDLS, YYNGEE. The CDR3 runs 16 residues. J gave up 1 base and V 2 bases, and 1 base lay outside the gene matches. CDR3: CASSVGTSGGTDTQYF. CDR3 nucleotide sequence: TGTGCCAGCAGCGTCGGGACTAGCGGGGGCACAGATACGCAGTATTTT.

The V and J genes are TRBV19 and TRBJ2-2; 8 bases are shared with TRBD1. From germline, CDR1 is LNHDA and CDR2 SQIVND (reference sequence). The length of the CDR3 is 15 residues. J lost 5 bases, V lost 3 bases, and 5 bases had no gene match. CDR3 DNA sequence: TGTGCCAGTAGTATTGTCAGGGGGCAGACCGGGGAGCTGTTTTTT. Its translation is CASSIVRGQTGELFF.

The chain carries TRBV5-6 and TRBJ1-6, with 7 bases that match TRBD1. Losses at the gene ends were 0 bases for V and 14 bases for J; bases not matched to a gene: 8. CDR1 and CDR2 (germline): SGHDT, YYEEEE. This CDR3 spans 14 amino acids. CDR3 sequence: CASSLVQGVVALHF. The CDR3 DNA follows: TGTGCCAGCAGCTTGGTTCAGGGGGTCGTGGCCCTCCACTTT.

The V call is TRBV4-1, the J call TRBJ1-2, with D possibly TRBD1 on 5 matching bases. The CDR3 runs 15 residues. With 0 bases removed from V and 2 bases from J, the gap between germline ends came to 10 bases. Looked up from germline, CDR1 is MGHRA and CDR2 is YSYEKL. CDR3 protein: CASSQDTDSNYGYTF. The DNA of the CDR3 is TGCGCCAGCAGCCAAGATACCGACAGCAACTATGGCTACACCTTC.

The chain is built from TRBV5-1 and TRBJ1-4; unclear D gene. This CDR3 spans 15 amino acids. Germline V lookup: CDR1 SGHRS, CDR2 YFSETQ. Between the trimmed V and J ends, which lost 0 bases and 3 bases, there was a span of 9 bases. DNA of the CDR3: TGCGCCAGCAGCTTGGGGACTATTGCTAATGAAAAACTGTTTTTT. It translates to CASSLGTIANEKLFF.

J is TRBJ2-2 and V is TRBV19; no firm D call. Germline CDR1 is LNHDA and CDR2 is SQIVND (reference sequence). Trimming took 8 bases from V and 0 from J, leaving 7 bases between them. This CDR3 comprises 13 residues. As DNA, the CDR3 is TGTGCCAGTTACCAGACGAACACCGGGGAGCTGTTTTTT. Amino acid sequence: CASYQTNTGELFF.

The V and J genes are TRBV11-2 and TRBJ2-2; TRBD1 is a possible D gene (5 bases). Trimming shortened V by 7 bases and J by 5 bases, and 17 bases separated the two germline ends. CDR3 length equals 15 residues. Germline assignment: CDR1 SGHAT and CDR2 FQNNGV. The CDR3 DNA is TGTGCCAGCAATCGTTTAGGGGTGGATACCGGGGAGCTGTTTTTT. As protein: CASNRLGVDTGELFF.

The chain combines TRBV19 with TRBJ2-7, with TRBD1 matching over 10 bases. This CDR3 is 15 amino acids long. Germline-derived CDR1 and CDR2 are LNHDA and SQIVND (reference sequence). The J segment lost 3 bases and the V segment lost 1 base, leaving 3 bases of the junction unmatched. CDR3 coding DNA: TGTGCCAGTAGTATAGGGACAGGGGGACTCTACGAGCAGTACTTC. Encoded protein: CASSIGTGGLYEQYF.

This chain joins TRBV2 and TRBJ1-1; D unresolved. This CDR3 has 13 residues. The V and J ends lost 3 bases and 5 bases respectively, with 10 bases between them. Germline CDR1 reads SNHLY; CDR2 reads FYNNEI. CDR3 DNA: TGTGCCAGCAGTGAGGCCCGTGTTACTGAAGCTTTCTTT. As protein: CASSEARVTEAFF.

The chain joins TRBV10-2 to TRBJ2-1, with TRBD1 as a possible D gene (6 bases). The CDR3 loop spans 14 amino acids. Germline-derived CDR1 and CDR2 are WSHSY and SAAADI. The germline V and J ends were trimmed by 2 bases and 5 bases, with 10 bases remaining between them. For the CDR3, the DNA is TGCGCCAGCAGTGAGAGGGGGTCCCACAATGAGCAGTTCTTC. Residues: CASSERGSHNEQFF.

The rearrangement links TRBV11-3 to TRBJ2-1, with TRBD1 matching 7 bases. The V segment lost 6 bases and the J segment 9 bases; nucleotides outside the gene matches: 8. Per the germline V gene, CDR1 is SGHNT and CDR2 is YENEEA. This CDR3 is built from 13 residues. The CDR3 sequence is CASSLRQGSEQFF. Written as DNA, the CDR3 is TGTGCCAGCAGTCTCCGACAGGGCAGTGAGCAGTTCTTC.

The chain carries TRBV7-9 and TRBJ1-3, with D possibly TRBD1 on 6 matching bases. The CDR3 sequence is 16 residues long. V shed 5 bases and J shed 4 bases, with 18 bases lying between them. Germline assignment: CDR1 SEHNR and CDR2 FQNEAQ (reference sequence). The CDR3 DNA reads TGTGCCAGCAGCCTCCCAGGACGGACAGCCGGAAACACCATATATTTT. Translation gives CASSLPGRTAGNTIYF.

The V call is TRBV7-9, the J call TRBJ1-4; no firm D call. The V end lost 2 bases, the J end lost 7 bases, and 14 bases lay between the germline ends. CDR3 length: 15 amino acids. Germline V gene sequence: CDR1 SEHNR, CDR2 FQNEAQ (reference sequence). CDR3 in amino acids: CASSLFETPVEKLFF. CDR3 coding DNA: TGTGCCAGCAGCTTATTTGAAACCCCGGTTGAAAAACTGTTTTTT.

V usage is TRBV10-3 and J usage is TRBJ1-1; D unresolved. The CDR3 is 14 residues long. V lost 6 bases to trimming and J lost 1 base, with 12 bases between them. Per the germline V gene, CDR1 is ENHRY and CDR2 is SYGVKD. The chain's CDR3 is CAIRYSGENTEAFF. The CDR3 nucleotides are TGTGCCATCAGGTATTCCGGAGAGAACACTGAAGCTTTCTTT.

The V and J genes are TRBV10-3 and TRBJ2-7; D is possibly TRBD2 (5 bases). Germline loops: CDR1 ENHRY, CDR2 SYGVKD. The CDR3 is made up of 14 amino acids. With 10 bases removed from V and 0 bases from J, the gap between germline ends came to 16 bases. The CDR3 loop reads CATQAVGSSYEQYF. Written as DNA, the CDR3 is TGTGCCACACAAGCGGTGGGAAGCTCCTACGAGCAGTACTTC.

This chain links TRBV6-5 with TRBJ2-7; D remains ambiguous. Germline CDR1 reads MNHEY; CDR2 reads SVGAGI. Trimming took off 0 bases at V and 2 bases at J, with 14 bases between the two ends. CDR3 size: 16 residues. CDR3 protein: CASSYSRLSSAYEQYF. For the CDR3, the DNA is TGTGCCAGCAGTTACTCGAGACTTTCGAGCGCCTACGAGCAGTACTTC.